These 9 T cell receptor beta chains were all obtained from the same sample, sequenced in a study of blood T cell repertoires in COVID-19. TCRdb's table, derived via immunoSEQ multiplex PCR, lists solely in-frame clones and lacks some. The sample lists over 200,000 clones; 80% to 90% were seen once. The sequenced sample consisted of peripheral blood. These receptors came from a middle-aged man with COVID-19, enrolled during active disease.

The rearrangement uses TRBV15 and TRBJ2-6; D is undetermined. Germline V gene data show CDR1 as LNHNV and CDR2 as YYDKDF (reference sequence). The CDR3 loop spans 15 amino acids. Trimming cost V 1 base and J 3 bases, with 7 bases left between them. The CDR3 nucleotides are TGTGCCACCAGCAGAGCGCGAGATGGGGCCAACGTCCTGACTTTC. Translation gives CATSRARDGANVLTF.

The rearrangement links TRBV13 to TRBJ2-7, with 11 bases lining up with TRBD2. CDR3 size: 16 residues. V shed 4 bases and J 7 bases; nucleotides not matched to a gene: 12. CDR1 and CDR2 from the germline V gene are PRHDT and FYEKMQ (reference sequence). CDR3: CASSSALAGGRREQYF. DNA for the CDR3: TGTGCCAGCAGCTCAGCTTTAGCGGGGGGGCGTCGGGAGCAGTACTTC.

V is TRBV30 and J is TRBJ2-3, with TRBD2 as a possible D gene (6 bases). Per the germline V gene, CDR1 is GTSNPN and CDR2 is SVGIG (reference sequence). Trimming left V 2 bases short and J 5 bases short, with 8 bases between. The CDR3 totals 12 residues. DNA for the CDR3: TGTGCCTGGAGTTTGCGGGGAGATACGCAGTATTTT. As protein: CAWSLRGDTQYF.

The rearrangement joins TRBV2 to TRBJ1-5, with TRBD1 as a possible D gene (5 bases). Trimming left V 6 bases short and J 9 bases short, with 15 bases between. This CDR3 has 13 amino acids. Looked up from germline, CDR1 is SNHLY and CDR2 is FYNNEI. Here the CDR3 DNA reads TGTGCCAGCAGGGGGACTGAATCGGGGCCCCAGCATTTT. As protein: CASRGTESGPQHF.

The chain employs TRBV18 and TRBJ2-2; the match to TRBD2 covers 15 bases. CDR3 length equals 19 residues. The V gene's germline CDR1 is KGHSH and CDR2 LQKENI. V shed 0 bases, J shed 3 bases, and the junction held 5 bases outside the gene matches. The CDR3 loop is CASSPPGLAGGSDTGELFF. CDR3 nucleotide sequence: TGTGCCAGCTCACCACCGGGACTAGCGGGAGGATCGGACACCGGGGAGCTGTTTTTT. Full variable domain (missing parts from reference TRBV18 and TRBJ2-2): NAGVMQNPRHLVRRRGQEARLRCSPMKGHSHVYWYRQLPEEGLKFMVYLQKENIIDESGMPKERFSAEFPKEGPSILRIQQVVRGDSAAYFCASSPPGLAGGSDTGELFFGEGSRLTVL.

The V gene is TRBV19, the J gene TRBJ2-7, with no clear D. V lost 5 bases, J lost 3 bases, and 11 bases lay in between. The germline V gene encodes CDR1 LNHDA and CDR2 SQIVND (reference sequence). The CDR3 totals 13 residues. The CDR3 bases are TGTGCCAGTAGTGGTGGAGAATTCTACGAGCAGTACTTC. Its translation is CASSGGEFYEQYF.

The rearrangement uses TRBV18 and TRBJ1-5; D might be TRBD1 (6 bases). Germline V CDR1 and CDR2: KGHSH, LQKENI. V dropped 1 base and J dropped 7 bases, with 14 bases sitting between them. This CDR3 comprises 15 residues. The CDR3 DNA reads TGTGCCAGCTCACCACTAGGCAGGGGAGACCAGCCCCAGCATTTT. Protein: CASSPLGRGDQPQHF. Looking up the rest from reference TRBV18 and TRBJ1-5 gives the full variable domain: NAGVMQNPRHLVRRRGQEARLRCSPMKGHSHVYWYRQLPEEGLKFMVYLQKENIIDESGMPKERFSAEFPKEGPSILRIQQVVRGDSAAYFCASSPLGRGDQPQHFGDGTRLSIL.

The chain joins TRBV5-1 to TRBJ2-3; tentative D call: TRBD2 (6 bases). The germline V gene encodes CDR1 SGHRS and CDR2 YFSETQ. The CDR3 consists of 16 residues. Trimming took off 4 bases at V and 1 base at J, with 16 bases between the two ends. Here the CDR3 DNA reads TGCGCCAGCAGCCCATCCCTGCCTAGCGGCACAGATACGCAGTATTTT. It encodes CASSPSLPSGTDTQYF.

The chain joins TRBV2 to TRBJ2-5; perhaps TRBD2 as D (6 bases). Deletions cut 10 bases from V and 1 base from J, with 16 bases between. Germline V gene data show CDR1 as SNHLY and CDR2 as FYNNEI. This CDR3 region has 14 residues. The CDR3 DNA is TGTGCCACCAGACCTAGCGATCCCCAAGAGACCCAGTACTTC. It translates to CATRPSDPQETQYF.